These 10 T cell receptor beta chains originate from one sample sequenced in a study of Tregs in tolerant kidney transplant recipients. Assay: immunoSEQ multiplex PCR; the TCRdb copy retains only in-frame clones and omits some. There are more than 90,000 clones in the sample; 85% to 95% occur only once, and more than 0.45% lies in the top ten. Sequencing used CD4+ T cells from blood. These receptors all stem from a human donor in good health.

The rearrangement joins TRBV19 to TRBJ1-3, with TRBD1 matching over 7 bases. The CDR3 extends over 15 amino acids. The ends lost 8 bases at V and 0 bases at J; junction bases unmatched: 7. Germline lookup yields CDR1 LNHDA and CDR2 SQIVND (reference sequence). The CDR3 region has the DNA TGTGCCAGTTCCGGACAGGCGATCTCTGGAAACACCATATATTTT. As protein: CASSGQAISGNTIYF. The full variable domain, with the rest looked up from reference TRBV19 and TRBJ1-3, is DGGITQSPKYLFRKEGQNVTLSCEQNLNHDAMYWYRQDPGQGLRLIYYSQIVNDFQKGDIAEGYSVSREKKESFPLTVTSAQKNPTAFYLCASSGQAISGNTIYFGEGSWLTVV.

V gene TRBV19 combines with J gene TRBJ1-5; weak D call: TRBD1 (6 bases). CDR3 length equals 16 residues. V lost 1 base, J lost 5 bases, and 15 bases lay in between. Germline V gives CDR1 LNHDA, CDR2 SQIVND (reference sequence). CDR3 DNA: TGTGCCAGTAGTATAGTACCGGGGGCGAACGATCAGCCCCAGCATTTT. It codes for CASSIVPGANDQPQHF.

For the CDR3, the DNA is TGTGCCAGCAGCGTCGGACTAGCGGAGGCCCTTCTCGGCACAGATACGCAGTATTTT. This sequence encodes CASSVGLAEALLGTDTQYF. V and J are TRBV5-5 and TRBJ2-3, with 10 bases matching TRBD2. With V trimmed by 4 bases and J by 1 base, 15 bases remained unmatched. The germline V gene encodes CDR1 SGHKS and CDR2 YYEKEE (reference sequence). The CDR3 spans 19 residues.

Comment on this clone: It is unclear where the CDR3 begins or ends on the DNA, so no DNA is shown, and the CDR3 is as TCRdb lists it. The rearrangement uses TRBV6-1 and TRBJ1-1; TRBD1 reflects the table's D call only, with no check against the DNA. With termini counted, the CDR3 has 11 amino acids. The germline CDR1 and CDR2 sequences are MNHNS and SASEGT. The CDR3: CASSEVGTGTF.

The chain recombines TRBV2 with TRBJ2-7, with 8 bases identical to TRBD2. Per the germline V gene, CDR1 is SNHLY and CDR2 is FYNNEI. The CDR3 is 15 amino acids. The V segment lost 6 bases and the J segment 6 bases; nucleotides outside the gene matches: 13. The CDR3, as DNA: TGTGCCAGCAGCGGGGGGAGAGCGGGAGTACCCGAGCAGTACTTC. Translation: CASSGGRAGVPEQYF.

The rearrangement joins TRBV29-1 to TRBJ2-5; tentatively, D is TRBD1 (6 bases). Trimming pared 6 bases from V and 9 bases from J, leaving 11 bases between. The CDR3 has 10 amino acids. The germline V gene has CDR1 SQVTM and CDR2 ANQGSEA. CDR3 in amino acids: CSVEQGAQYF. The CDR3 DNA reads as TGCAGCGTGGAACAGGGCGCCCAGTACTTC.

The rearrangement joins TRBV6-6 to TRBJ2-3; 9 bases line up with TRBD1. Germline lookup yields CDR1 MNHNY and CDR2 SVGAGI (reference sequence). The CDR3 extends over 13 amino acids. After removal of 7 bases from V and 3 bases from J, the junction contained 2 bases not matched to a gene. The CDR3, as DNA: TGTGCCAGCAATGGACAGGGGACAGATACGCAGTATTTT. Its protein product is CASNGQGTDTQYF.

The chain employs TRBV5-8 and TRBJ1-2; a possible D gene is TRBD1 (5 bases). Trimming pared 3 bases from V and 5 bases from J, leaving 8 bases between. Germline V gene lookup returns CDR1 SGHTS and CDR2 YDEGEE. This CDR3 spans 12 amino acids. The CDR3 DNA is TGTGCCAGCAGCTGGCAGGGATATGGCTACACCTTC. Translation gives CASSWQGYGYTF.

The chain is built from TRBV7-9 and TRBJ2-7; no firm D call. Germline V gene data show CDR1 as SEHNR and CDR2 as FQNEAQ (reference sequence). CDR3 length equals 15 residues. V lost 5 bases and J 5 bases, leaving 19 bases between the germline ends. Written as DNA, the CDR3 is TGTGCCAGCAGCCCTCGAATTTCCTCGTGGCACGAGCAGTACTTC. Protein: CASSPRISSWHEQYF. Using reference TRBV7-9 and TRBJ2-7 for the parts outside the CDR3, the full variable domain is DTGVSQNPRHKITKRGQNVTFRCDPISEHNRLYWYRQTLGQGPEFLTYFQNEAQLEKSRLLSDRFSAERPKGSFSTLEIQRTEQGDSAMYLCASSPRISSWHEQYFGPGTRLTVT.

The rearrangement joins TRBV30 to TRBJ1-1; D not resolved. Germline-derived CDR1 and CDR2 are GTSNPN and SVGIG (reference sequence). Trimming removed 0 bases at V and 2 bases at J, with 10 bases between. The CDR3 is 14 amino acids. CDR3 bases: TGTGCCTGGAGTGTATTTCAACTAAACACTGAAGCTTTCTTT. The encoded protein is CAWSVFQLNTEAFF.